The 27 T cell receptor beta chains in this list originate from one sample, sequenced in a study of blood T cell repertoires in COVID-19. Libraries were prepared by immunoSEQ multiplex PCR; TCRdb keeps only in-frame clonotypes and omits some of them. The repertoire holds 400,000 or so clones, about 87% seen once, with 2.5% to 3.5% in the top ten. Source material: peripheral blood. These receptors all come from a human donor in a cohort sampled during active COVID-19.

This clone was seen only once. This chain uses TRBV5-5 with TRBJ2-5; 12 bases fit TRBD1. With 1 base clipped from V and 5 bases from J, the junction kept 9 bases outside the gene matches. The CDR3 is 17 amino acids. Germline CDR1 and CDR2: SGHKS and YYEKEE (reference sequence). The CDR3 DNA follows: TGTGCCAGCAGCTTGATAACCGGGACAGGGGGCTCCGAGACCCAGTACTTC. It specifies CASSLITGTGGSETQYF.

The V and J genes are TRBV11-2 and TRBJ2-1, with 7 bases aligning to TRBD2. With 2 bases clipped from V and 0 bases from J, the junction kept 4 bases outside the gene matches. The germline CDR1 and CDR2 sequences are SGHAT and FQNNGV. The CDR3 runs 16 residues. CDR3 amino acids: CASSLSPSGSYNEQFF. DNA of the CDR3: TGTGCCAGCAGCTTATCCCCTAGCGGCTCCTACAATGAGCAGTTCTTC.

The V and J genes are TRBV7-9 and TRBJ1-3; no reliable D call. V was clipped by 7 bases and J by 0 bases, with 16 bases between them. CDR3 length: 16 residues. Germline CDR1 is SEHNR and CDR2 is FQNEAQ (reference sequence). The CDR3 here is CASTLNFGGSGNTIYF. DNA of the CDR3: TGTGCCAGCACCCTGAATTTCGGAGGCTCTGGAAACACCATATATTTT.

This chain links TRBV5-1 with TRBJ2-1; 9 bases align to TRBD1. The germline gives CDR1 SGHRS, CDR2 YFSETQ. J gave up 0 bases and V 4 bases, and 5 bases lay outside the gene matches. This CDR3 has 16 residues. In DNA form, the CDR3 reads TGCGCCAGCAGCGGGGGACAGGGTAACTCCTACAATGAGCAGTTCTTC. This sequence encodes CASSGGQGNSYNEQFF. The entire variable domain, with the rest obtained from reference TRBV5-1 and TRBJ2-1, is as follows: KAGVTQTPRYLIKTRGQQVTLSCSPISGHRSVSWYQQTPGQGLQFLFEYFSETQRNKGNFPGRFSGRQFSNSRSEMNVSTLELGDSALYLCASSGGQGNSYNEQFFGPGTRLTVL.

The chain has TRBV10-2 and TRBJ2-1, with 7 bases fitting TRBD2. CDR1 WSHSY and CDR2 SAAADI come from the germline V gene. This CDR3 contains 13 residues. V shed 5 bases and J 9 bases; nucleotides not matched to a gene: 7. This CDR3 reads CASSPTSVGEQFF. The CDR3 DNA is TGCGCCAGCAGTCCAACTAGCGTGGGTGAGCAGTTCTTC.

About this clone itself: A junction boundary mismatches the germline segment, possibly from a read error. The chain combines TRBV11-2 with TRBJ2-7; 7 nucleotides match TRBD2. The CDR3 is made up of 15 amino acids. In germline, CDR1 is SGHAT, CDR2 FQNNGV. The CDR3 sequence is CASSFYGGTSDEQYF. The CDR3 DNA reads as TGTGCCAGCAGCTTTTACGGGGGGACCTCCGACGAGCAGTACTTC.

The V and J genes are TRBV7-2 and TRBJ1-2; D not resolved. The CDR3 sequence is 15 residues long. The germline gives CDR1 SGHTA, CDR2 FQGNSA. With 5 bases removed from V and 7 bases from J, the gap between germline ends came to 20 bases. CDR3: CASSIGKGGSSGYTF. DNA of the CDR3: TGTGCCAGCAGCATCGGGAAGGGTGGGTCCAGTGGCTACACCTTC. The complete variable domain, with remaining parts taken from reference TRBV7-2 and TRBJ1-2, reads GAGVSQSPSNKVTEKGKDVELRCDPISGHTALYWYRQSLGQGLEFLIYFQGNSAPDKSGLPSDRFSAERTGGSVSTLTIQRTQQEDSAVYLCASSIGKGGSSGYTFGSGTRLTVV.

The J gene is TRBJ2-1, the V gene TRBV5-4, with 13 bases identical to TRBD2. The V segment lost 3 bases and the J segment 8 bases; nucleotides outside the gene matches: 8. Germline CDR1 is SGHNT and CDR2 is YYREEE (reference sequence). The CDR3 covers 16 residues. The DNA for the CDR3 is TGTGCCAGCAGCTCCCTCCGGACTAGCGGGAGTGATGAGCAGTTCTTC. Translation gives CASSSLRTSGSDEQFF.

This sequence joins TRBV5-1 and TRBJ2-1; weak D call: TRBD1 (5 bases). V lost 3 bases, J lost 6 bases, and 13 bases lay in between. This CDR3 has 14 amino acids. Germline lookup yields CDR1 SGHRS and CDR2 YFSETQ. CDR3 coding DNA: TGCGCCAGCAGCTATCTCAGACAGTCCAATGAGCAGTTCTTC. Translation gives CASSYLRQSNEQFF.

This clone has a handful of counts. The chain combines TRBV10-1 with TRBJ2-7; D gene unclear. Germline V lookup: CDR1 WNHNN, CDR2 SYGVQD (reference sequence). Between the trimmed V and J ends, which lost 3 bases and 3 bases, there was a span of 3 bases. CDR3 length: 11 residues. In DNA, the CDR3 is TGCGCCAGCAGTGACGGCTACGAGCAGTACTTC. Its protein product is CASSDGYEQYF.

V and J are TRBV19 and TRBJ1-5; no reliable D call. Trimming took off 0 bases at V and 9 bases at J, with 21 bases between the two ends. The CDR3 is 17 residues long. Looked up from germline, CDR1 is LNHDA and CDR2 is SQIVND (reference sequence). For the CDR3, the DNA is TGTGCCAGTAGTATAGAGGCGGAAACGGTTCCGGTTGGGCCCCAGCATTTT. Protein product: CASSIEAETVPVGPQHF.

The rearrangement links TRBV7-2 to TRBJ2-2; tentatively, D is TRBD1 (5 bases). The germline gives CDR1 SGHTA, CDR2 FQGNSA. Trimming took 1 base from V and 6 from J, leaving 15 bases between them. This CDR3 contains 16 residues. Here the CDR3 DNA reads TGTGCCAGCAGCTTAGATAGGCCAGGGAATTCCGGGGAGCTGTTTTTT. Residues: CASSLDRPGNSGELFF.

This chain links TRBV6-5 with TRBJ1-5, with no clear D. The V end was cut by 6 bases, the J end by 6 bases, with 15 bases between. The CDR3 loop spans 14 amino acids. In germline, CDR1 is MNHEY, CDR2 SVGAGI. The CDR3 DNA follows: TGTGCCAGCAGATTGGATGGTTACAGTCAGCCCCAGCATTTT. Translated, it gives CASRLDGYSQPQHF.

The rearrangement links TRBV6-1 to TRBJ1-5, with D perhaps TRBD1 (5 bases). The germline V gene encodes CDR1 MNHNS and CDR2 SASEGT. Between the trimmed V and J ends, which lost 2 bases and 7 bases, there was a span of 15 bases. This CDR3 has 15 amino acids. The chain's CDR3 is CASSEIVAGSQPQHF. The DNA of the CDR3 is TGTGCCAGCAGTGAAATAGTTGCAGGGTCCCAGCCCCAGCATTTT.

In DNA, the CDR3 is TGTGCCAGCAGCCAAGATGAGCGGGGGGGCTACTACAATGAGCAGTTCTTC. Amino acids: CASSQDERGGYYNEQFF. The chain recombines TRBV3-1 (or the pseudogene TRBV3-2) with TRBJ2-1; TRBD2 matches 10 bases. The V gene's germline CDR1 is LGHDT and CDR2 YNNKEL (reference sequence). This CDR3 is 17 amino acids long. With 0 bases clipped from V and 3 bases from J, the junction kept 5 bases outside the gene matches.

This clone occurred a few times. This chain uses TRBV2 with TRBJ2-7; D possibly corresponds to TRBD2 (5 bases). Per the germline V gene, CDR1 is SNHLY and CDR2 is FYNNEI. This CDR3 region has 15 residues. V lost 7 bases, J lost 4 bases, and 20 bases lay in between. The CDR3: CASKITPTEVYEQYF. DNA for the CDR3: TGTGCCAGCAAGATCACTCCTACGGAGGTTTACGAGCAGTACTTC.

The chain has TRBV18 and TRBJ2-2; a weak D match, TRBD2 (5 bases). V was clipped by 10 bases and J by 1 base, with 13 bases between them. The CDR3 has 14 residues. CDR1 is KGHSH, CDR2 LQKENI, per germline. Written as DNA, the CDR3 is TGTGCCACCGACGCGGACTTGAACACCGGGGAGCTGTTTTTT. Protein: CATDADLNTGELFF. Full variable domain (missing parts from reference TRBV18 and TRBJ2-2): NAGVMQNPRHLVRRRGQEARLRCSPMKGHSHVYWYRQLPEEGLKFMVYLQKENIIDESGMPKERFSAEFPKEGPSILRIQQVVRGDSAAYFCATDADLNTGELFFGEGSRLTVL.

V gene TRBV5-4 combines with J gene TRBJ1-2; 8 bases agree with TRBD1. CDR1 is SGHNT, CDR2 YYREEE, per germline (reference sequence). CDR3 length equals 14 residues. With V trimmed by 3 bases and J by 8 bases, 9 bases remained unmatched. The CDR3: CASSSTGEEIGYTF. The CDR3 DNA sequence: TGTGCCAGCAGCTCGACAGGGGAGGAGATCGGCTACACCTTC.

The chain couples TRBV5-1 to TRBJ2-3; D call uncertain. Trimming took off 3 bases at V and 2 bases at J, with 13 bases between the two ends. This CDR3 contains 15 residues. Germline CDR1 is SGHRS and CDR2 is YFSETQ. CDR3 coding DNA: TGCGCCAGCAGCTCCCTCAGTCACCCCACAGATACGCAGTATTTT. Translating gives CASSSLSHPTDTQYF.

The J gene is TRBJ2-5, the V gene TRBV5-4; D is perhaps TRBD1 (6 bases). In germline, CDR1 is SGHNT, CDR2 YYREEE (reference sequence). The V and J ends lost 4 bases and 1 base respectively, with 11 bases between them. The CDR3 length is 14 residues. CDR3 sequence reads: CASSRDRPQETQYF. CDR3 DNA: TGTGCCAGCAGCCGAGACAGGCCCCAAGAGACCCAGTACTTC.

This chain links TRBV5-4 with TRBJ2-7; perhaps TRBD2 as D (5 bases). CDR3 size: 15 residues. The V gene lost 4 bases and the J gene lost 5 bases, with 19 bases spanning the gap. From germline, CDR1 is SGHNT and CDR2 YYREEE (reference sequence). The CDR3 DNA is TGTGCCAGCAGCCGGAGCGGACTGCAAGGCAACGAGCAGTACTTC. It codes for CASSRSGLQGNEQYF.

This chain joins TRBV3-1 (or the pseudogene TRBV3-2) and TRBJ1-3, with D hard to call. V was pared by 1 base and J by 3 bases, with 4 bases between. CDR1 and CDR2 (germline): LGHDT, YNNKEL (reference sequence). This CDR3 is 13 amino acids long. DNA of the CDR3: TGTGCCAGCAGCCAAGGCAGTGGAAACACCATATATTTT. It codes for CASSQGSGNTIYF.

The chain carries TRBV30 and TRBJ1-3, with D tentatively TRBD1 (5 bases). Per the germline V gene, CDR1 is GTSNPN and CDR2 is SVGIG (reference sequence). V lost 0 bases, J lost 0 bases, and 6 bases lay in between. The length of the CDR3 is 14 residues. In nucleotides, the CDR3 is TGTGCCTGGAGTGTCCAGGGCTCTGGAAACACCATATATTTT. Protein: CAWSVQGSGNTIYF.

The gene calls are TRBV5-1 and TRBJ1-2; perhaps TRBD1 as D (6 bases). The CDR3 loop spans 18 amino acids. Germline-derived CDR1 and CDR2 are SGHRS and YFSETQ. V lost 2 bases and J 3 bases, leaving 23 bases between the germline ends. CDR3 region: CASSLTITGMERDYGYTF. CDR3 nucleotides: TGCGCCAGCAGCTTAACTATCACAGGGATGGAGAGGGACTATGGCTACACCTTC.

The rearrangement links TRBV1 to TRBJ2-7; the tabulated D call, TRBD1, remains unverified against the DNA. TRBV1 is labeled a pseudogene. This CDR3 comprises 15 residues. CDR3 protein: CTSSQGTGGYYEQYF. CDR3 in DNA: TGCACCAGCAGCCAAGGGACAGGGGGATACTACGAGCAGTACTTC.

CDR3 in DNA: TGTGCCAGCAGCCCCAGGATTGAGGGGAACACTGAAGCTTTCTTT. Residues: CASSPRIEGNTEAFF. This sequence joins TRBV11-2 and TRBJ1-1; unclear D gene. Germline V gene data show CDR1 as SGHAT and CDR2 as FQNNGV. The V and J ends lost 5 bases and 1 base respectively, with 14 bases between them. CDR3 length: 15 amino acids. The variable domain in full, with the rest retrieved from reference TRBV11-2 and TRBJ1-1, is EAGVAQSPRYKIIEKRQSVAFWCNPISGHATLYWYQQILGQGPKLLIQFQNNGVVDDSQLPKDRFSAERLKGVDSTLKIQPAKLEDSAVYLCASSPRIEGNTEAFFGQGTRLTVV.

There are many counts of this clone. CDR3 bases: TGTGCCACCAGTGACGGCGGGGGGCTAGCGGGACGCCAAGAGACCCAGTACTTC. Residues: CATSDGGGLAGRQETQYF. The chain recombines TRBV24-1 with TRBJ2-5; TRBD2 agrees at 9 bases. Germline loops: CDR1 KGHDR, CDR2 SFDVKD. The CDR3 sequence is 18 residues long. V trimming: 4 bases; J trimming: 1 base; junction bases outside the gene matches: 12.